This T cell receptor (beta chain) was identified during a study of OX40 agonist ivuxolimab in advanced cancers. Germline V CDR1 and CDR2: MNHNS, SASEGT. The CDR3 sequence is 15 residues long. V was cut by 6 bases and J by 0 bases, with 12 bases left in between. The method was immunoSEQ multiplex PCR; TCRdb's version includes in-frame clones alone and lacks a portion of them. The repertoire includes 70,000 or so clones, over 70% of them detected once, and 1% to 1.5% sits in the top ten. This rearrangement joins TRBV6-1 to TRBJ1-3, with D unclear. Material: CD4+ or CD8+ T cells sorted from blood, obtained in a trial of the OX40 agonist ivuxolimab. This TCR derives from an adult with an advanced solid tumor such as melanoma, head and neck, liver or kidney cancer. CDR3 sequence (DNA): TGTGCCAGCAGGTTCGACGGAGCCTCTGGAAACACCATATATTTT. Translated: CASRFDGASGNTIYF.